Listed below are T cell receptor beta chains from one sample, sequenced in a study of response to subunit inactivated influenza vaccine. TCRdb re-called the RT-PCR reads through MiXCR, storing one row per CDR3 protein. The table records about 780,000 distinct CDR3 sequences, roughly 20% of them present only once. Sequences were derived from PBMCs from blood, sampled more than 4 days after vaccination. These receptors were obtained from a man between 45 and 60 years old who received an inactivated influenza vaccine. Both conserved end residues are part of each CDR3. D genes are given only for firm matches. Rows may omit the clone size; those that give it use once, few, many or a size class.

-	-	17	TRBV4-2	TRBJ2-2	CASSQVTISGNTGELFF	TGTGCCAGCAGCCAAGTAACTATTAGCGGCAACACCGGGGAGCTGTTTTTT
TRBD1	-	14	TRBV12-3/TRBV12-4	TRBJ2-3	CATRQGPRTDTQYF	TGTGCCACCAGACAGGGTCCGCGCACAGATACGCAGTATTTT
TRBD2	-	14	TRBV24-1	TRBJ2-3	CATSSGGATDTQYF	TGTGCCACCAGTAGCGGGGGGGCTACAGATACGCAGTATTTT
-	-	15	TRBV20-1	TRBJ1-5	CSARPSGHNNQPQHF	TGCAGTGCTAGGCCGTCGGGACACAACAATCAGCCCCAGCATTTT
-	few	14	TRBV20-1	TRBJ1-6	CSVRSGNRGSPLHF	TGCAGTGTGAGGTCGGGAAATCGAGGTTCACCCCTCCACTTT
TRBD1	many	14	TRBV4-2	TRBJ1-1	CASRPQGERTEAFF	TGTGCCAGCAGGCCACAGGGGGAGAGAACTGAAGCTTTCTTT
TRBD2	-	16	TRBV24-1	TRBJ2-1	CATSKPTSGRGDEQFF	TGTGCCACCAGTAAACCGACTAGCGGGAGAGGGGATGAGCAGTTCTTC
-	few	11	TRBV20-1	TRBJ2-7	CSARVVHEQYF	TGCAGTGCTAGGGTGGTCCACGAGCAGTACTTC
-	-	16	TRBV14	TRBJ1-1	CASSPLGRGKNTEAFF	TGTGCCAGCAGCCCCCTTGGGAGGGGAAAGAACACTGAAGCTTTCTTT
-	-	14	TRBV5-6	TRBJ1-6	CASSLGQPHSPLHF	TGTGCCAGCAGCTTGGGACAGCCCCATTCACCCCTCCACTTT
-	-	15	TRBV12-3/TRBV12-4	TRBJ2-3	CASSLGGGGGNTQYF	TGTGCCAGCAGTTTAGGAGGGGGGGGCGGAAATACGCAGTATTTT
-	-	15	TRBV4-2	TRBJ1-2	CASSQSSQIGDGYTF	TGTGCCAGCAGCCAGTCAAGTCAGATAGGAGATGGCTACACCTTC
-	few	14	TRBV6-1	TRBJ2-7	CASSGNRPTGEQYF	TGTGCCAGCAGTGGAAACAGACCAACGGGCGAGCAGTACTTC
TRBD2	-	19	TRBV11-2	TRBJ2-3	CASSLVKLAGGQITDTQYF	TGTGCCAGCAGCTTAGTAAAGTTAGCGGGGGGACAGATCACAGATACGCAGTATTTT
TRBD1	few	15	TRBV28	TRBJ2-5	CASSPGTGVQETQYF	TGTGCCAGCAGTCCCGGGACAGGGGTTCAAGAGACCCAGTACTTC
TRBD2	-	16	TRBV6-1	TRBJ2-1	CASRSSLAGGYNEQFF	TGTGCCAGCAGAAGTAGTCTAGCGGGGGGTTACAATGAGCAGTTCTTC
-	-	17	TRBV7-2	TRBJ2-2	CASSLSMYRTNTGELFF	TGTGCCAGCAGCTTGTCCATGTACAGGACGAACACCGGGGAGCTGTTTTTT
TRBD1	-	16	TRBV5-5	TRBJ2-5	CASSLPGTGPSETQYF	TGTGCCAGCAGCTTACCGGGGACAGGTCCTTCGGAGACCCAGTACTTC
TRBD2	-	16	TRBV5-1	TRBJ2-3	CASSEGLAGRTDTQYF	TGCGCCAGCAGCGAGGGACTAGCGGGACGCACAGATACGCAGTATTTT
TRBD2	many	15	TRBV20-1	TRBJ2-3	CSALKVAGFTDTQYF	TGCAGTGCCCTGAAAGTAGCGGGGTTCACAGATACGCAGTATTTT
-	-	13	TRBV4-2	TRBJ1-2	CASSQDRGNGYTF	TGTGCCAGCAGCCAAGACCGGGGAAATGGCTACACCTTC
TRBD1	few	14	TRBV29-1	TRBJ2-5	CSVEDRTGKETQYF	TGCAGCGTTGAAGACCGGACAGGGAAGGAGACCCAGTACTTC
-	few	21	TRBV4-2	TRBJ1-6	CASSQEATMSGSAEGSSPLHF	TGTGCCAGCAGCCAAGAAGCGACCATGTCGGGATCAGCGGAGGGTAGTTCACCCCTCCACTTT
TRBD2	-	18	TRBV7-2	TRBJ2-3	CASSLASTSGRGADTQYF	TGTGCCAGCAGCTTAGCAAGCACTAGCGGGAGGGGCGCAGATACGCAGTATTTT
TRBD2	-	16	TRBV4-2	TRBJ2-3	CASSQWTSGSTDTQYF	TGTGCCAGCAGCCAATGGACTAGCGGAAGCACAGATACGCAGTATTTT
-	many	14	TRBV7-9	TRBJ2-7	CASSLSRGSYEQYF	TGTGCCAGCAGCTTAAGTCGGGGGTCCTACGAGCAGTACTTC
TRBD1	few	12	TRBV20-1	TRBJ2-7	CSAARQGGEQYF	TGCAGTGCAGCAAGACAGGGCGGCGAGCAGTACTTC
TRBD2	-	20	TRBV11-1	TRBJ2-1	CASSPGGRASGVERRYEQFF	TGTGCCAGCAGCCCGGGAGGAAGGGCTTCGGGGGTCGAACGTCGATATGAGCAGTTCTTC
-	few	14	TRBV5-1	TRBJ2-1	CASSSSQGYNEQFF	TGCGCCAGCAGCTCTTCCCAAGGCTACAATGAGCAGTTCTTC
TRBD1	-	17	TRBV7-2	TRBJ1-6	CASSLIPPGQGDSPLHF	TGTGCCAGCAGCTTAATCCCGCCGGGACAGGGGGACTCACCCCTCCACTTT
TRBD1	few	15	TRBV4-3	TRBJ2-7	CASSQGGQGSYEQYF	TGCGCCAGCAGCCAAGGGGGACAGGGTTCCTACGAGCAGTACTTC
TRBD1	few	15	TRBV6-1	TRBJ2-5	CASSLPGQGFQTQYF	TGTGCCAGCAGCCTACCGGGACAGGGTTTCCAGACCCAGTACTTC
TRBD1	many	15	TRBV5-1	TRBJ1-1	CASRSAGTVNTEAFF	TGCGCCAGCAGGTCCGCCGGGACAGTGAACACTGAAGCTTTCTTT
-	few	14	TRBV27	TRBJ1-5	CASGMQGLGQPQHF	TGTGCCAGCGGGATGCAGGGCCTCGGTCAGCCCCAGCATTTT
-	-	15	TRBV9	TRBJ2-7	CASSVEGTATYEQYF	TGTGCCAGCAGCGTAGAGGGGACCGCTACTTACGAGCAGTACTTC
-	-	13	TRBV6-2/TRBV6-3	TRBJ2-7	CASGQGSSYQQYF	TGTGCCAGCGGGCAGGGGAGCTCCTACCAGCAGTACTTC
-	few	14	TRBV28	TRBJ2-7	CASSAFLQGDEQYF	TGTGCCAGCAGCGCGTTTTTACAGGGAGACGAGCAGTACTTC
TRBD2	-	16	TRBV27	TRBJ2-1	CASSLRAGGLGNEQFF	TGTGCCAGCAGTTTGCGAGCGGGAGGGCTGGGTAATGAGCAGTTCTTC
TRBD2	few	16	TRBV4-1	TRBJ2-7	CASSPSRTSGVWEQYF	TGCGCCAGCAGCCCCTCTCGGACTAGCGGGGTGTGGGAGCAGTACTTC
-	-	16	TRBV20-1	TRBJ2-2	CSASNAGTRNTGELFF	TGCAGTGCGAGCAACGCCGGGACAAGGAACACCGGGGAGCTGTTTTTT
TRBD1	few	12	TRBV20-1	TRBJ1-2	CSAPRGRGGYTF	TGCAGTGCCCCCAGGGGGAGGGGTGGCTACACCTTC
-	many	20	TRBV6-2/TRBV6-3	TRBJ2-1	CASSYFAWGGDPHSYNEQFF	TGTGCCAGCAGTTACTTCGCCTGGGGGGGCGACCCGCACTCCTACAATGAGCAGTTCTTC
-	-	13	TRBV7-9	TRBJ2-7	CVSSPINPGEQYF	TGTGTCAGCAGCCCCATCAACCCTGGGGAGCAGTACTTC
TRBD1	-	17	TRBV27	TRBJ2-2	CASSFDRGDKRTGELFF	TGTGCCAGCAGCTTTGACAGGGGCGATAAAAGGACCGGGGAGCTGTTTTTT
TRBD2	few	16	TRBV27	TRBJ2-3	CASSFGPSGSTDTQYF	TGTGCCAGCAGTTTCGGTCCTAGCGGGAGCACAGATACGCAGTATTTT
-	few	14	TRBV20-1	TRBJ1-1	CSARDGSVNTEAFF	TGCAGTGCTAGAGATGGCTCAGTGAACACTGAAGCTTTCTTT
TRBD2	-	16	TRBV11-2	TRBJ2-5	CASSLGGRWTSGTQYF	TGTGCCAGCAGCTTAGGGGGGCGGTGGACTAGCGGGACCCAGTACTTC
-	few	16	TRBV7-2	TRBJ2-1	CASSLMAIISYNEQFF	TGTGCCAGCAGCTTAATGGCGATTATCTCCTACAATGAGCAGTTCTTC
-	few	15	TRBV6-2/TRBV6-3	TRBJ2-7	CASSPPPTRPYEQYF	TGTGCCAGCAGTCCTCCTCCGACTAGACCCTACGAGCAGTACTTC
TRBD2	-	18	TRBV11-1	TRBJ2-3	CASSSNLDWRERADTQYF	TGTGCCAGCAGCAGCAATCTCGACTGGCGGGAGCGGGCAGATACGCAGTATTTT
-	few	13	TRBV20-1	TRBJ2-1	CSARVGFYNEQFF	TGCAGTGCTCGGGTGGGATTTTACAATGAGCAGTTCTTC
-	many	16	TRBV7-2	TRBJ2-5	CASSLNAGPPLKTQYF	TGTGCCAGCAGCTTAAACGCGGGACCGCCGTTGAAGACCCAGTACTTC
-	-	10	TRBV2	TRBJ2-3	CASSEARKHF	TGTGCCAGCAGTGAAGCGCGGAAGCATTTT
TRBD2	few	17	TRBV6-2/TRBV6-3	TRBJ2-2	CGSSYRSSGENTGELFF	TGTGGCAGCAGTTACCGTTCGAGCGGGGAGAACACCGGGGAGCTGTTTTTT
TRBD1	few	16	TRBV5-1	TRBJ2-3	CASSPGTGSATDTQYF	TGCGCCAGCAGCCCTGGGACAGGGAGTGCGACAGATACGCAGTATTTT